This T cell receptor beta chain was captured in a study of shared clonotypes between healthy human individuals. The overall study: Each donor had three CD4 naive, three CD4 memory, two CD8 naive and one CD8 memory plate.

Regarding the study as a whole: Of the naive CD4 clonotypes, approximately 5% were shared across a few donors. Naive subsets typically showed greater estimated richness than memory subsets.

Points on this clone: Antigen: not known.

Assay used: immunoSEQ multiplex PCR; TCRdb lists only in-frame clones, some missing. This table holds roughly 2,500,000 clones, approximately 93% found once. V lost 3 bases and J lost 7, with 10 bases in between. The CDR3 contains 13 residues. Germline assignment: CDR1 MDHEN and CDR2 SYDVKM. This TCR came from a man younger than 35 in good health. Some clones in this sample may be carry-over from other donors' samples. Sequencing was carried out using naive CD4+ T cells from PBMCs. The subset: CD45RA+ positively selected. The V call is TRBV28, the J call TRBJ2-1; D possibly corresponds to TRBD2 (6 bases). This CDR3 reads CASSFPSANEQFF. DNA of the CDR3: TGTGCCAGCAGTTTCCCTAGCGCAAATGAGCAGTTCTTC. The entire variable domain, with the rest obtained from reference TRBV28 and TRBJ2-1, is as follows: DVKVTQSSRYLVKRTGEKVFLECVQDMDHENMFWYRQDPGLGLRLIYFSYDVKMKEKGDIPEGYSVSREKKERFSLILESASTNQTSMYLCASSFPSANEQFFGPGTRLTVL.